A selection of T cell receptor beta chains follows, all from one sample in a study of shared clonotypes between healthy human individuals. Sequenced by immunoSEQ multiplex PCR; TCRdb stores in-frame clones only, minus some. The sample contains fewer than 3 million clones, roughly 92% of which appear only once. Sequencing was performed on naive CD4+ T cells from PBMCs. These TCRs come from a man aged 18 to 29 in good health. Some clones in this sample may be carry-over from other donors' samples. Both conserved end residues are part of each CDR3. Each record gives: D gene, V gene, clone size, J gene, CDR3 protein, CDR3 DNA. D genes are given only for firm matches. Size values are once, few and many counts, or a class for expanded clones, and some rows have none.

NA,TRBV28,NA,TRBJ2-3,CASSPRGRAEDTQYF,TGTGCCAGCAGTCCTCGGGGGAGAGCCGAAGATACGCAGTATTTT
NA,TRBV28,once,TRBJ1-1,CASSLWAGGGSLNTEAFF,TGTGCCAGCAGTTTATGGGCGGGAGGTGGTTCCCTGAACACTGAAGCTTTCTTT
TRBD1,TRBV6-6,once,TRBJ2-7,CASSYKGTGEPEQYF,TGTGCCAGCAGTTACAAAGGGACAGGGGAACCTGAGCAGTACTTC
NA,TRBV18,NA,TRBJ1-5,CASSPPGGVGVDQPQHF,TGTGCCAGCTCACCACCGGGAGGGGTCGGGGTGGATCAGCCCCAGCATTTT
NA,TRBV28,NA,TRBJ1-2,CASSPRLGTSKGGYTF,TGTGCCAGCAGTCCCCGCCTTGGGACCTCAAAAGGTGGCTACACCTTC
TRBD1,TRBV11-3,NA,TRBJ2-7,CASTKRTGDEQYF,TGTGCCAGCACCAAAAGGACAGGGGACGAGCAGTACTTC
NA,TRBV29-1,NA,TRBJ2-7,CSVEGYAGIPYEQYF,TGCAGCGTTGAAGGCTACGCGGGAATTCCCTACGAGCAGTACTTC
NA,TRBV28,NA,TRBJ2-3,CASSPPDSLGADTQYF,TGTGCCAGCAGTCCTCCAGACTCCCTAGGGGCAGATACGCAGTATTTT
NA,TRBV11-2,NA,TRBJ2-5,CASSPDPRGTQYF,TGTGCCAGCAGCCCGGACCCCCGGGGGACCCAGTACTTC
NA,TRBV4-2,NA,TRBJ2-6,CASSQVVVPGANVLTF,TGTGCCAGCAGCCAAGTCGTGGTCCCTGGGGCCAACGTCCTGACTTTC
TRBD2,TRBV28,NA,TRBJ2-7,CASSFGLAGEQYF,TGTGCCAGCAGCTTTGGACTAGCGGGAGAGCAGTACTTC
TRBD2,TRBV9,NA,TRBJ2-3,CASSPRTSGRDTDTQYF,TGTGCCAGCTCCCCAAGGACTAGCGGGAGGGACACAGATACGCAGTATTTT